This T cell receptor beta chain was sequenced for a study of T cell responses to AZD1222 COVID-19 vaccine. As for this clone: Antigen unknown.

The CDR3 sequence is 18 residues long. V dropped 2 bases and J dropped 0 bases, with 19 bases sitting between them. Germline V lookup: CDR1 ENHRY, CDR2 SYGVKD. Produced via immunoSEQ multiplex PCR; TCRdb's table is partial and in-frame only. The sample lists around 200,000 clones; roughly 91% were seen once. Study-level results: Reports say nearly half of spike-specific TCRs go after unmutated variant regions.

This chain connects TRBV10-3 to TRBJ1-2, with D possibly being TRBD1 (5 bases). The TCR was taken from an adult who received the MenACWY meningococcal vaccine as a control. The material was peripheral blood, obtained 28 days after the second dose of the MenACWY control vaccine. This CDR3 reads CAISEIGGVGSSNYGYTF. CDR3 DNA: TGTGCCATCAGTGAGATTGGGGGGGTTGGATCCTCTAACTATGGCTACACCTTC.